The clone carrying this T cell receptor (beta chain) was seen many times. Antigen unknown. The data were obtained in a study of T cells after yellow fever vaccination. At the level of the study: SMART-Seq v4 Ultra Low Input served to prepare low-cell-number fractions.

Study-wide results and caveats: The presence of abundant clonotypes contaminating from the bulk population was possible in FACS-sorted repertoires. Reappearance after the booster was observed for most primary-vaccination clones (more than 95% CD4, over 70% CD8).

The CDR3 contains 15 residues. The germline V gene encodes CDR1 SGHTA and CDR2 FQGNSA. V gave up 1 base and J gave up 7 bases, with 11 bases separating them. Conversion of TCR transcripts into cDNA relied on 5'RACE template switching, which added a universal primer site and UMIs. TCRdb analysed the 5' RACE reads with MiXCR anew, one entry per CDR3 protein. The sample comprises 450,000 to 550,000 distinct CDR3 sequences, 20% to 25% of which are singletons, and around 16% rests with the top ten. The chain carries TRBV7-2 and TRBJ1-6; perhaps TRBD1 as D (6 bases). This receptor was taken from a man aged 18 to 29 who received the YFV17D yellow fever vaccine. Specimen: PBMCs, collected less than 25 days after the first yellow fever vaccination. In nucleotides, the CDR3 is TGTGCCAGCAGCTTAGTTGGGGGGGCAAATTCACCCCTCCACTTT. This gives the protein CASSLVGGANSPLHF.